Following are 8 T cell receptor beta chains from one sample sequenced in a study of sequential checkpoint blockade in melanoma. The data were produced by immunoSEQ multiplex PCR, yet TCRdb's version contains in-frame clones alone and is incomplete. Here the sample spans approximately 2,100 clones, approximately 16% being singletons. This sample's treatment: randomized to nivolumab then ipilimumab (arm A) or the reverse (arm B). The specimen was tumor tissue (inferred from file names), collected from a patient given nivolumab and ipilimumab in sequence. These receptors were collected from a human donor with melanoma.

This clone was seen ten or more times. The rearrangement joins TRBV6-8 to TRBJ2-3; 8 bases line up with TRBD1. The V gene's germline CDR1 is MNHGY and CDR2 SAAAGT. The CDR3 runs to 17 residues. The J segment lost 5 bases and the V segment lost 5 bases, leaving 15 bases of the junction unmatched. The CDR3 loop reads CASSTWLTGDGEDTQYF. The CDR3 region has the DNA TGTGCCAGCAGTACGTGGTTGACAGGGGATGGAGAAGATACGCAGTATTTT.

This clone appeared many times. The chain employs TRBV11-3 and TRBJ2-3; 9 bases match TRBD2. In germline, CDR1 is SGHNT, CDR2 YENEEA. The CDR3 sequence is 17 residues long. V was clipped by 5 bases and J by 1 base; unmatched bases: 10. This CDR3 is CASSKRQLAGRTDTQYF. Here the CDR3 DNA reads TGTGCCAGCAGCAAAAGACAGCTAGCGGGGCGCACAGATACGCAGTATTTT.

This clone was detected ten times or more. The rearrangement joins TRBV11-3 to TRBJ1-2; TRBD1 matches 9 bases. J lost 3 bases, V lost 4 bases, and 6 bases had no gene match. There are 15 residues in the CDR3. Germline CDR1 reads SGHNT; CDR2 reads YENEEA. The CDR3, as DNA: TGTGCCAGCAGCTCACGGACAGGGGAGTACTATGGCTACACCTTC. Encoded protein: CASSSRTGEYYGYTF.

This rearrangement joins TRBV6-8 to TRBJ2-2; 9 nucleotides line up with TRBD1. Germline CDR1 and CDR2: MNHGY and SAAAGT. The junction had 4 bases not matched to a gene; V was cut back by 2 bases and J by 6 bases. CDR3 size: 15 residues. For the CDR3, the DNA is TGTGCCAGCAGTTACCTTGACAGGGGGGCCGGGGAGCTGTTTTTT. Translated, it gives CASSYLDRGAGELFF.

In its sample, this clone is medium-sized (0.01 to 0.1%). This sequence joins TRBV11-3 and TRBJ1-6; the D gene is possibly TRBD1 (6 bases). CDR3 length: 15 amino acids. V lost 2 bases and J 7 bases, leaving 12 bases between the germline ends. CDR1 SGHNT and CDR2 YENEEA come from the germline V gene. CDR3 nucleotides: TGTGCCAGCAGCTTATACAGGGAATACAATTCACCCCTCCACTTT. It translates to CASSLYREYNSPLHF.

This chain joins TRBV9 and TRBJ2-4; D is unresolved. The germline V gene encodes CDR1 SGDLS and CDR2 YYNGEE. Deletions cut 5 bases from V and 7 bases from J, with 16 bases between. The CDR3 runs 14 residues. The CDR3 loop reads CASSEIAALNIQYF. The DNA for the CDR3 is TGTGCCAGCAGTGAAATTGCGGCGTTGAACATTCAGTACTTC.

V usage is TRBV28 and J usage is TRBJ1-2; 9 bases are shared with TRBD1. The germline V gene has CDR1 MDHEN and CDR2 SYDVKM. Trimming at V came to 3 bases and at J to 2 bases, leaving 4 bases not matched to a gene. The CDR3 is 15 residues long. The CDR3 DNA follows: TGTGCCAGCAGTTTGGGGACAGGGAGAAACTATGGCTACACCTTC. As protein: CASSLGTGRNYGYTF.

This clone qualifies as medium-sized. This chain uses TRBV4-1 with TRBJ1-4, with D hard to call. The CDR3 loop spans 14 amino acids. The ends were cut back, 1 base at V and 7 bases at J, with 10 bases in the middle. CDR1 MGHRA and CDR2 YSYEKL come from the germline V gene. CDR3 nucleotide sequence: TGCGCCAGCAGCCAAGGGGTTCTCAGTGAAAAACTGTTTTTT. Protein: CASSQGVLSEKLFF.